The count of the clone carrying this TCR beta chain is one. The assay was immunoSEQ multiplex PCR, and TCRdb's table has in-frame clones only and misses some. This sample carries tens of thousands of clones, more than 80% of them seen once, and the ten largest clones take about 16%. This entry is derived from a study of control samples from healthy donors and cancer patients. The length of the CDR3 is 19 residues. Germline CDR1 reads ENHRY; CDR2 reads SYGVKD. V gave up 6 bases and J gave up 2 bases; unmatched junction bases: 17. This clonotype was sampled from a man aged 50-60 years in good health. This chain links TRBV10-3 with TRBJ2-3, with 10 bases matching TRBD2. The sequenced sample consisted of blood. The CDR3 is CAIRREGGKSGRDTDTQYF. The DNA for the CDR3 is TGTGCCATCAGACGTGAAGGGGGGAAAAGCGGGAGGGACACAGATACGCAGTATTTT.